The entry below gives a single TCR beta chain sequence along with its context. Antigen specificity is unknown. V was pared by 1 base and J by 1 base, with 8 bases between. Germline V gene lookup returns CDR1 MNHEY and CDR2 SMNVEV (reference sequence). The CDR3 consists of 14 residues. The assay was immunoSEQ multiplex PCR, and TCRdb's table has in-frame clones only and misses some. Of 100,000 to 150,000 clones listed, roughly 90% are singletons. This sample was included in a study of PD-1 blockade in mismatch repair-deficient tumors. Study-wide results and limits: Tumor-resident clones, often absent from pretreatment blood, expanded after pembrolizumab and then contracted.

The sample here was peripheral blood, taken 72 weeks after starting pembrolizumab. This TCR came from an adult with mismatch repair-deficient cancer. V and J are TRBV27 and TRBJ2-7, with D hard to call. CDR3: CASSLWANSYEQYF. The CDR3 coding sequence is TGTGCCAGCAGTTTATGGGCCAATTCCTACGAGCAGTACTTC.